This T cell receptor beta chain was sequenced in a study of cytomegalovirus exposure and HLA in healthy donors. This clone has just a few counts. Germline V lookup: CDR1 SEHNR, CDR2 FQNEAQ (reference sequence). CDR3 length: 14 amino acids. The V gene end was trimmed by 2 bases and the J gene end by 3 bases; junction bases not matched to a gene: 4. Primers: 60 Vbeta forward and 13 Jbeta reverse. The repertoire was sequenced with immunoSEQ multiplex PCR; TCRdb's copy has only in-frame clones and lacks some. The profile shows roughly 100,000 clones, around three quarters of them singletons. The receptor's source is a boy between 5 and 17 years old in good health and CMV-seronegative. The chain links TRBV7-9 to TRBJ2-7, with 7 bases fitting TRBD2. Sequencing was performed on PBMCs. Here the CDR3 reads CASSLSSSGYEQYF. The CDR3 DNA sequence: TGTGCCAGCAGCTTAAGTTCTAGCGGCTACGAGCAGTACTTC.